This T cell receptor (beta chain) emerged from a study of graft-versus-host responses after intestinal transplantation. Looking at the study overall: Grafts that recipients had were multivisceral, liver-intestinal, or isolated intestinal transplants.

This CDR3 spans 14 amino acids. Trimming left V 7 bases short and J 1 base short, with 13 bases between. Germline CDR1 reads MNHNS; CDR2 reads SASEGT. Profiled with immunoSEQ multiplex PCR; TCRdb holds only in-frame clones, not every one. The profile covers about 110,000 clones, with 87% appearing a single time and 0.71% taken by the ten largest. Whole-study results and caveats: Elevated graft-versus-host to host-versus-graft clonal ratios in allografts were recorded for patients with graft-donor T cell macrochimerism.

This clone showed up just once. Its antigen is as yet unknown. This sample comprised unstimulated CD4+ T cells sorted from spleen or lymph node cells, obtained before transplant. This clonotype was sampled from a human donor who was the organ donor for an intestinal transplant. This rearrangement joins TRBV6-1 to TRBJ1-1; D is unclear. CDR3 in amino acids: CASKGWVKNTEAFF. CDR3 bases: TGTGCCAGCAAGGGTTGGGTTAAGAACACTGAAGCTTTCTTT.